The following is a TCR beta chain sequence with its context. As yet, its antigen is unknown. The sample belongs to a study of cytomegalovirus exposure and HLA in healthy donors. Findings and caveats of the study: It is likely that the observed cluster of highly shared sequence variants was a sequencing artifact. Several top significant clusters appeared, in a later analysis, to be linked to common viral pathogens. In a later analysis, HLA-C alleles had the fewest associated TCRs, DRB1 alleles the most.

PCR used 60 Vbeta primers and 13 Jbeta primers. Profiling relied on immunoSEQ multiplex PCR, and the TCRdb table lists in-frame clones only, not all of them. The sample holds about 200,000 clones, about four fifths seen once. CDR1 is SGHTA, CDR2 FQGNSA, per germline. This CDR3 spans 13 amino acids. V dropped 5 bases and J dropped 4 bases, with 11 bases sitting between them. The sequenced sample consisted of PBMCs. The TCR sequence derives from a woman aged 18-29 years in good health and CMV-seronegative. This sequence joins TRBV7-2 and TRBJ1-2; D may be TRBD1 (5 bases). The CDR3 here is CASSRGYSYGYTF. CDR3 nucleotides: TGTGCCAGCAGCCGGGGGTACAGCTATGGCTACACCTTC.